Listed here is a single T cell receptor beta chain. What it binds is unknown. These data are taken from a study of long-term antiretroviral therapy in people with HIV. Study-wide results and caveats: Although diversity increased after ART, it remained lower than in transplant donor controls. Clones that expanded before ART (that is, prior to treatment) dominated the repertoire at all time points.

With survey level as its setting, the immunoSEQ assay was v3.0. Generated by immunoSEQ multiplex PCR, the TCRdb table keeps only in-frame clones and is missing some. The table has about 30,000 clones, about 85% seen once. This clonotype was sampled from a man aged 40-49 years with HIV. The sequencing used unsorted PBMCs, collected 3 years after starting antiretroviral therapy.

Here the CDR3 reads CASSEGDSGTDTQYF. Here the CDR3 DNA reads TGTGCCAGCAGTGAAGGCGACTCTGGCACAGATACGCAGTATTTT. This sequence joins TRBV2 and TRBJ2-3; D uncertain. The V gene's germline CDR1 is SNHLY and CDR2 FYNNEI. Trimming cost V 1 base and J 1 base, with 9 bases left between them. The CDR3 extends over 15 amino acids.